This T cell receptor (beta chain) originates from a study of T cell responses to AZD1222 COVID-19 vaccine. The CDR3 has 15 amino acids. Trimming cost V 5 bases and J 7 bases; bases outside gene matches: 10. Germline values: CDR1 SGHAT, CDR2 FQNNGV. Note on this clone: Its specificity is unknown.

The method was immunoSEQ multiplex PCR; TCRdb's version includes in-frame clones alone and lacks a portion of them. The sample lists under 170,000 clones, more than 90% seen once, with roughly 3.3% in the top ten. Study-level findings and limits: Seropositive status at baseline applied to only 6 or 7 AZD1222 recipients.

The sequence was obtained from an adult who received the AZD1222 COVID-19 vaccine. This chain uses TRBV11-2 with TRBJ2-7; 11 bases are a match to TRBD1. Here the sequenced sample was peripheral blood, taken 28 days after the second AZD1222 dose. CDR3 region: CASSHQGQGDGEQYF. The CDR3 nucleotides are TGTGCCAGCAGCCACCAGGGACAGGGGGATGGGGAGCAGTACTTC.